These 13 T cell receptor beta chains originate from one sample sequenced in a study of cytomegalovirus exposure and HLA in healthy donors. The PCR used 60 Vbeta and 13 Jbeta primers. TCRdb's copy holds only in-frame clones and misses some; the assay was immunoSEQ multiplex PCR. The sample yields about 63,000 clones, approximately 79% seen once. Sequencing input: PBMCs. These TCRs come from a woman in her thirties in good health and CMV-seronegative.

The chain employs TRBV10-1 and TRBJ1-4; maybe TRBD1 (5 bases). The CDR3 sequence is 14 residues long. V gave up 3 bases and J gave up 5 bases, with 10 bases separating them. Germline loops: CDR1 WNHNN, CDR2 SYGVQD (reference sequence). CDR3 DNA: TGCGCCAGCAGTGACCAACGGGGGAATGAAAAACTGTTTTTT. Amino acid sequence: CASSDQRGNEKLFF.

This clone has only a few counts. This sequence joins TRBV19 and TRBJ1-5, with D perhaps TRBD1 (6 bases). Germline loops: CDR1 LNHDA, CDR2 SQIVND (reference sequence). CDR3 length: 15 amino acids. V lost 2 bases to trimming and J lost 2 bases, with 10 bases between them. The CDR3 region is CASSINRDGNQPQHF. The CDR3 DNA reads TGTGCCAGTAGTATAAACAGGGATGGCAATCAGCCCCAGCATTTT.

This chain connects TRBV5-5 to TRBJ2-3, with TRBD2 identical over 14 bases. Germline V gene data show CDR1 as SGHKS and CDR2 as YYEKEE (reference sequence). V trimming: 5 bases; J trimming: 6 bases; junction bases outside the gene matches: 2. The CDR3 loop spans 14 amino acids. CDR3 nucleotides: TGTGCCAGCAGGACTAGCGGGGGGGCTGATACGCAGTATTTT. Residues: CASRTSGGADTQYF.

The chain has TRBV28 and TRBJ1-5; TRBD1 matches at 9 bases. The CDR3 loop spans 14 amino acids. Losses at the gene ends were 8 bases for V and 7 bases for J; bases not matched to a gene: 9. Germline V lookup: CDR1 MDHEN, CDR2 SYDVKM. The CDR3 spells CASRIQGAEQPQHF. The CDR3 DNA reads TGTGCCAGCCGGATACAGGGGGCAGAGCAGCCCCAGCATTTT.

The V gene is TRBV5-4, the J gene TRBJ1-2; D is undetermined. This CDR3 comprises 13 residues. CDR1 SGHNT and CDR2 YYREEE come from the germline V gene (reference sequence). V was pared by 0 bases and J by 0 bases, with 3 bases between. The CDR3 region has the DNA TGTGCCAGCAGCTTGGTAACTAACTATGGCTACACCTTC. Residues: CASSLVTNYGYTF.

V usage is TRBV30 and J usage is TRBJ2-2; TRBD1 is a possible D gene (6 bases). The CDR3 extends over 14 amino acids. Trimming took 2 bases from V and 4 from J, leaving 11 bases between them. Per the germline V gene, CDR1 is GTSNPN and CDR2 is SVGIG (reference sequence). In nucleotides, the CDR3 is TGTGCCTGGAGTAAGGACAGACTCACCGGGGAGCTGTTTTTT. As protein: CAWSKDRLTGELFF.

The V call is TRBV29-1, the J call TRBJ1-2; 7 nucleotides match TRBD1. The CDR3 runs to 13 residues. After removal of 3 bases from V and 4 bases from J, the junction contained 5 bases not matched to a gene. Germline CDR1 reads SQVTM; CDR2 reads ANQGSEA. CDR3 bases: TGCAGCGTTGAGAGGACAGGCCTCTATGGCTACACCTTC. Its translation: CSVERTGLYGYTF.

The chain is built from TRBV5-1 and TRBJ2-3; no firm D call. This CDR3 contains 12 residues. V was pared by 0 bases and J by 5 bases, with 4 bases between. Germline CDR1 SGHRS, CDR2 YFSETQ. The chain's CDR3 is CASSLVGDTQYF. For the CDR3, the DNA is TGCGCCAGCAGCTTGGTCGGAGATACGCAGTATTTT.

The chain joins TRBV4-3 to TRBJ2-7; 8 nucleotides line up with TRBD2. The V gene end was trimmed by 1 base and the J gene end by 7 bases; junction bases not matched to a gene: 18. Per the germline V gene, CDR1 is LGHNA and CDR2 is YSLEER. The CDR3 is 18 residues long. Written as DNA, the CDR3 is TGCGCCAGCAGCCAAGTTCTGCTAGCGGGTGTCCTATCGGGGGAGCAGTACGTC. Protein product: CASSQVLLAGVLSGEQYV.

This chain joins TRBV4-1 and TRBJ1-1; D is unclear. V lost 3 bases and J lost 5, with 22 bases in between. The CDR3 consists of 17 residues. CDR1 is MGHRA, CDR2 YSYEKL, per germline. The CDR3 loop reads CASSQARWHTGRTEAFF. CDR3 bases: TGCGCCAGCAGCCAGGCTAGGTGGCACACGGGGAGGACTGAAGCTTTCTTT.

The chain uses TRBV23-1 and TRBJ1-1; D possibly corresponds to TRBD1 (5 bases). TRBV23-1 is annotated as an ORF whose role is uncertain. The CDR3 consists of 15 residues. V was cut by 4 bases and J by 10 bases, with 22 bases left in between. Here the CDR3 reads CASSPPDRAGPGAFF. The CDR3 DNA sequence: TGCGCCAGCAGTCCTCCCGACAGAGCGGGGCCCGGAGCTTTCTTT.

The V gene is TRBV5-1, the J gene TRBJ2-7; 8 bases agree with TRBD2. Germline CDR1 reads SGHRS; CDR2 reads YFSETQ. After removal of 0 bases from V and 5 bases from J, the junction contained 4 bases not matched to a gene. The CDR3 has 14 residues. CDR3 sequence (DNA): TGCGCCAGCAGCTTGGCTCGGGAGGGGAACGAGCAGTACTTC. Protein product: CASSLAREGNEQYF.

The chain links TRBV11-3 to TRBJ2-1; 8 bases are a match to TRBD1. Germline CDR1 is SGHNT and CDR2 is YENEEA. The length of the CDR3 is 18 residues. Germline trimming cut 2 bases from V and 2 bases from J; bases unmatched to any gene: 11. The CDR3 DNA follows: TGTGCCAGCAGCTTACCCGGGACAGGTATTTTGGCCTACAATGAGCAGTTCTTC. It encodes CASSLPGTGILAYNEQFF. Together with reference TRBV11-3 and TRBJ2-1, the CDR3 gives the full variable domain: EAGVVQSPRYKIIEKKQPVAFWCNPISGHNTLYWYLQNLGQGPELLIRYENEEAVDDSQLPKDRFSAERLKGVDSTLKIQPAELGDSAVYLCASSLPGTGILAYNEQFFGPGTRLTVL.